The 2 T cell receptor beta chains in this list originate from one sample, sequenced in a study of cytomegalovirus exposure and HLA in healthy donors. This PCR relied on a set of 60 Vbeta primers and 13 Jbeta primers. The data were produced by immunoSEQ multiplex PCR, yet TCRdb's version contains in-frame clones alone and is incomplete. The data show approximately 140,000 clones, 88% seen once. Sequences were obtained from PBMCs. Receptor source: a woman aged 40 to 55 in good health and CMV-seronegative.

V usage is TRBV11-3 and J usage is TRBJ2-1; D not certain. With 8 bases removed from V and 5 bases from J, the gap between germline ends came to 4 bases. The CDR3 is 10 amino acids. Per the germline V gene, CDR1 is SGHNT and CDR2 is YENEEA. CDR3 DNA sequence: TGTGCCAGCTCTGACAATGAGCAGTTCTTC. This translates into CASSDNEQFF.

The chain links TRBV29-1 to TRBJ1-1, with a tentative D call TRBD1 (5 bases). CDR1 is SQVTM and CDR2 is ANQGSEA in the germline V gene. Trimming took 6 bases from V and 5 from J, leaving 10 bases between them. The CDR3 has 11 residues. CDR3 sequence reads: CSVNGGTEAFF. The DNA for the CDR3 is TGCAGCGTGAACGGGGGAACTGAAGCTTTCTTT.